The 11 T cell receptor beta chains presented below share a single source sample, sequenced in a study of blood T cell repertoires in COVID-19. Clones were read by immunoSEQ multiplex PCR, and TCRdb kept only the in-frame ones, dropping some. The sample comprises about 33,000 clones, 84% of which are singletons, and roughly 15% rests with the top ten. Specimen: peripheral blood. The receptors were sampled from a human donor in a cohort sampled during active COVID-19.

The chain combines TRBV11-3 with TRBJ2-1; 11 nucleotides align to TRBD2. The V gene's germline CDR1 is SGHNT and CDR2 YENEEA. The CDR3 is 15 residues long. After removal of 5 bases from V and 3 bases from J, the junction contained 3 bases not matched to a gene. CDR3 loop: CASSAGLAVYNEQFF. In nucleotides, the CDR3 is TGTGCCAGCAGCGCGGGACTAGCGGTCTACAATGAGCAGTTCTTC.

The V and J genes are TRBV6-8 and TRBJ1-1, with a weak D call TRBD1 (5 bases). The germline V and J ends were trimmed by 10 bases and 0 bases, with 12 bases remaining between them. Per the germline V gene, CDR1 is MNHGY and CDR2 is SAAAGT. CDR3 length equals 13 residues. The CDR3, as DNA: TGTGCCACCAAAACAGGCCTGAACACTGAAGCTTTCTTT. Residues: CATKTGLNTEAFF.

The chain couples TRBV7-9 to TRBJ2-7; 8 bases align to TRBD2. Germline V gene lookup returns CDR1 SEHNR and CDR2 FQNEAQ (reference sequence). CDR3 length equals 18 residues. The V gene end was trimmed by 0 bases and the J gene end by 5 bases; junction bases not matched to a gene: 15. The CDR3 reads CASSLARWAGGPRDEQYF. In DNA form, the CDR3 reads TGTGCCAGCAGCTTAGCGCGCTGGGCGGGGGGCCCGAGGGACGAGCAGTACTTC.

This chain joins TRBV11-3 and TRBJ2-3; no reliable D call. V lost 1 base and J 3 bases, leaving 5 bases between the germline ends. The CDR3 has 13 residues. From germline, CDR1 is SGHNT and CDR2 YENEEA. This CDR3 is CASSLVQTDTQYF. The CDR3 DNA follows: TGTGCCAGCAGCTTAGTGCAGACAGATACGCAGTATTTT.

The chain combines TRBV30 with TRBJ1-1, with a tentative D call TRBD1 (6 bases). The CDR3 extends over 15 amino acids. With 2 bases removed from V and 4 bases from J, the gap between germline ends came to 17 bases. Germline V CDR1 and CDR2: GTSNPN, SVGIG (reference sequence). In DNA form, the CDR3 reads TGTGCCTGGAGTAAAGCCCCTCCGACAGGCACTGAAGCTTTCTTT. Translation gives CAWSKAPPTGTEAFF.

DNA for the CDR3: TGTGCCAGCTCGCCGCCCTCGGGGGTGTACGGAAACACCATATATTTT. Its protein is CASSPPSGVYGNTIYF. The rearrangement uses TRBV18 and TRBJ1-3; D is perhaps TRBD1 (5 bases). V was trimmed by 6 bases and J by 4 bases, leaving 19 bases between them. This CDR3 is 16 amino acids long. The germline V gene has CDR1 KGHSH and CDR2 LQKENI.

The chain is built from TRBV28 and TRBJ1-1; D is uncertain. Trimming took off 3 bases at V and 4 bases at J, with 12 bases between the two ends. The CDR3 runs to 14 residues. CDR1 is MDHEN, CDR2 SYDVKM, per germline. CDR3 DNA sequence: TGTGCCAGCAGTTTGGGAGGGTTGCCCACTGAAGCTTTCTTT. It yields the protein CASSLGGLPTEAFF.

This rearrangement joins TRBV19 to TRBJ2-3; 8 bases map to TRBD2. V trimming: 5 bases; J trimming: 9 bases; junction bases outside the gene matches: 4. CDR1 is LNHDA, CDR2 SQIVND, per germline (reference sequence). The CDR3 has 12 residues. The CDR3 DNA sequence: TGTGCCAGTAGTCCCCAGCGGGGGACGCAGTATTTT. Its protein product is CASSPQRGTQYF.

This rearrangement joins TRBV19 to TRBJ2-1, with D possibly matching TRBD2 (5 bases). This CDR3 is built from 15 residues. Trimming removed 7 bases at V and 5 bases at J, with 18 bases between. CDR1 and CDR2 from the germline V gene are LNHDA and SQIVND (reference sequence). The CDR3 DNA sequence: TGTGCCAGTAAGGACGATGACGCCGGGGACAATGAGCAGTTCTTC. It codes for CASKDDDAGDNEQFF.

V is TRBV18 and J is TRBJ2-3, with 9 positions matching TRBD2. Germline assignment: CDR1 KGHSH and CDR2 LQKENI. The ends lost 2 bases at V and 4 bases at J; junction bases unmatched: 7. This CDR3 comprises 16 residues. CDR3 sequence (DNA): TGTGCCAGCTCACCAAGTGGGACTAGCTGGGCAGATACGCAGTATTTT. Translating it yields CASSPSGTSWADTQYF.

The rearrangement uses TRBV6-2 or TRBV6-3 and TRBJ2-7; the match to TRBD2 covers 11 bases. This CDR3 is built from 14 residues. The junction had 2 bases not matched to a gene; V was cut back by 5 bases and J by 2 bases. Per the germline V gene, CDR1 is MNHEY and CDR2 is SVGEGT. CDR3 sequence (DNA): TGTGCCAGCAGTCTACTAGCGGGGGCCTACGAGCAGTACTTC. Encoded protein: CASSLLAGAYEQYF.